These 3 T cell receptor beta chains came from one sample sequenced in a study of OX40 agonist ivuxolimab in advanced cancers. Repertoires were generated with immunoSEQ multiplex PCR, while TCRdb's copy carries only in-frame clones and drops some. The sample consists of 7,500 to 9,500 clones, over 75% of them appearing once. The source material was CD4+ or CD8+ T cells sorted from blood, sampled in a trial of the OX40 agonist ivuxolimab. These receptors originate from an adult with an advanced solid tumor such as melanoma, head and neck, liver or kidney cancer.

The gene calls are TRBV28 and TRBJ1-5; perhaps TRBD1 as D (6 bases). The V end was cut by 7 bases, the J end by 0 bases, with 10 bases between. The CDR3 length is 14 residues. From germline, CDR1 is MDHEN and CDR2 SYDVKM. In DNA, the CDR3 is TGTGCCAGCAAAGGGGGTTATAGCAATCAGCCCCAGCATTTT. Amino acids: CASKGGYSNQPQHF.

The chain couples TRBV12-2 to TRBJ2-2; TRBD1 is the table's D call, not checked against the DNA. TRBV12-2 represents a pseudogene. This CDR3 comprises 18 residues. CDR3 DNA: TGTGCAAGTCGACTTAACGGCCAGGGACAGACGCTAACCGGGGAGCTGTTTTTT. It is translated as CASRLNGQGQTLTGELFF.

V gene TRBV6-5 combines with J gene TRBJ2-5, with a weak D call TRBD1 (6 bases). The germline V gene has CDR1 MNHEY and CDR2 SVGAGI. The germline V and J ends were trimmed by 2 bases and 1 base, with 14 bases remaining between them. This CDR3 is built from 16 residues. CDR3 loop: CASSYAEGTFQETQYF. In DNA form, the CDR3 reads TGTGCCAGCAGTTACGCAGAAGGGACATTCCAAGAGACCCAGTACTTC.